This section outlines one T cell receptor (beta chain) sequence together with its context. As yet, its antigen is unknown. This sample is part of a study of cytomegalovirus exposure and HLA in healthy donors. Points from the study as a whole: Using the classifier, cytomegalovirus status was reportedly diagnosed with high specificity and sensitivity. There were some public TCRs occurring in many donors, but most TCR sequences were rare. Specific recognition of CMV antigens was confirmed in vitro for a few chains (all CMV-associated).

Using immunoSEQ multiplex PCR, the repertoire was profiled, and TCRdb retains in-frame clones only, with some absent. The data show about 160,000 clones, approximately 80% seen once. CDR1 and CDR2 (germline): SQVTM, ANQGSEA. The CDR3 has 12 residues. The V and J ends lost 7 bases and 4 bases respectively, with 13 bases between them. V and J are TRBV29-1 and TRBJ1-1; D is possibly TRBD1 (6 bases). This sequence was found in a man aged 25-45 years in good health and CMV-seropositive. Sequencing used PBMCs. The CDR3 spells CSARRGATEAFF. Here the CDR3 DNA reads TGCAGCGCCAGGCGGGGGGCCACTGAAGCTTTCTTT.